This is a list of T cell receptor beta chains from one sample in a study of cytomegalovirus exposure and HLA in healthy donors. Clones were sequenced by immunoSEQ multiplex PCR, and TCRdb holds only the in-frame ones, with some missing. Of over 200,000 clones detected, 70% to 80% appear once; the ten largest clones hold around 3.9%. Sequencing was performed on PBMCs. Source of these receptors: a male donor in good health and CMV-seronegative. CDR3s include the opening cysteine and the closing phenylalanine or tryptophan. The D gene is left open where the match is weak.

cdr3_aa cdr3_nt cdr3_length j_call v_call d_call
CASSIGQGAGEQYF TGTGCCAGCAGCATTGGACAGGGGGCTGGGGAGCAGTACTTC 14 TRBJ2-7 TRBV7-6 TRBD1
CASSNGRTTGEQYF TGTGCCAGTAGTAACGGCAGGACTACGGGGGAGCAGTACTTC 14 TRBJ2-7 TRBV19 .
CASSPSTGVSYEQYF TGTGCCAGCTCACCATCGACAGGGGTATCCTACGAGCAGTACTTC 15 TRBJ2-7 TRBV18 TRBD1
CASSFSSLRNEQFF TGTGCCAGCAGCTTTTCTAGCCTCCGCAATGAGCAGTTCTTC 14 TRBJ2-1 TRBV11-1 .
CASTPGLAAYNEQFF TGTGCCAGTACCCCGGGACTAGCGGCCTACAATGAGCAGTTCTTC 15 TRBJ2-1 TRBV19 TRBD2
CASSLIASGSVNEQFF TGTGCCAGCAGCTTAATAGCTAGCGGGAGCGTCAATGAGCAGTTCTTC 16 TRBJ2-1 TRBV7-3 TRBD2
CASDTGTGTGELFF TGCGCCAGCGATACCGGGACAGGGACCGGGGAGCTGTTTTTT 14 TRBJ2-2 TRBV5-1 TRBD1
CASSFSRGYEQYF TGTGCCAGCAGTTTTTCCAGGGGCTACGAGCAGTACTTC 13 TRBJ2-7 TRBV28 .
CSVADSQAPYEQYF TGCAGCGTTGCGGACTCACAAGCCCCTTACGAGCAGTACTTC 14 TRBJ2-7 TRBV29-1 .
CASSPYGGRVYGYTF TGTGCCAGCAGCCCCTACGGCGGCAGGGTATATGGCTACACCTTC 15 TRBJ1-2 TRBV7-8 .
CASRLVGGLGNQPQHF TGTGCAAGTCGCTTAGTAGGGGGCCTAGGGAATCAGCCCCAGCATTTT 16 TRBJ1-5 TRBV12-2 .
CASSPQTGASHEQYF TGTGCCAGCAGTCCTCAGACAGGGGCCTCCCACGAGCAGTACTTC 15 TRBJ2-7 TRBV28 TRBD1